Listed below are T cell receptor beta chains from one sample, sequenced in a study of PD-1 blockade in classical Hodgkin lymphoma. Assay used: immunoSEQ multiplex PCR; TCRdb lists only in-frame clones, some missing. The sample lists 11,000 to 15,000 clones; just under 80% were seen once. Sequenced here: peripheral blood mononuclear cells (PBMCs), sampled before the second cycle of nivolumab. These receptors came from a human donor with classical Hodgkin lymphoma. CDR3s include the opening cysteine and the closing phenylalanine or tryptophan. Fields, in order: V gene, clone size, J gene, D gene, CDR3 protein, CDR3 DNA. The D gene is left open where the match is weak. Size is omitted from some rows. Given values are once, few, many or a class for expanded clones.

>TRBV13|few|TRBJ2-5|TRBD1
CASSTDRAETQYF
TGTGCCAGCAGCACCGACAGGGCGGAGACCCAGTACTTC
>TRBV5-1|-|TRBJ2-1|-
CASSLRGGDNEQFF
TGCGCCAGCAGCTTGCGGGGTGGGGATAATGAGCAGTTCTTC
>TRBV27|-|TRBJ2-1|-
CASQSGSSYNEQFF
TGTGCCAGCCAGAGCGGTAGCTCCTACAATGAGCAGTTCTTC
>TRBV9|few|TRBJ2-7|TRBD2
CASSASGGSSGEQYF
TGTGCCAGCAGCGCGAGCGGGGGGTCCTCAGGAGAGCAGTACTTC
>TRBV7-2|-|TRBJ2-3|-
CASSLGPGGYTQYF
TGTGCCAGCAGCTTAGGACCTGGCGGGTATACGCAGTATTTT
>TRBV9|-|TRBJ2-1|-
CASSPRGWGRGYNEQFF
TGTGCCAGCAGCCCCAGGGGATGGGGGAGAGGGTACAATGAGCAGTTCTTC
>TRBV9|-|TRBJ1-2|-
CASSVAVGSYGYTF
TGTGCCAGCAGCGTAGCAGTGGGGAGCTATGGCTACACCTTC
>TRBV5-1|-|TRBJ1-1|-
CASSWLGANTEAFF
TGCGCCAGCAGCTGGTTGGGGGCGAACACTGAAGCTTTCTTT
>TRBV5-4|-|TRBJ1-4|TRBD1
CASSPRQGAEKLFF
TGTGCCAGCAGCCCTCGACAGGGGGCTGAAAAACTGTTTTTT
>TRBV2|-|TRBJ2-2|-
CASSEQGYGELFF
TGTGCCAGCAGTGAACAGGGATACGGGGAGCTGTTTTTT
>TRBV7-9|-|TRBJ2-7|-
CASSSPGNLGEQYF
TGTGCCAGCAGCTCACCCGGAAACCTCGGAGAGCAGTACTTC
>TRBV28|-|TRBJ2-5|-
CASSFDPLTGVQETQYF
TGTGCCAGCAGTTTTGACCCCCTTACAGGAGTTCAAGAGACCCAGTACTTC
>TRBV10-2|-|TRBJ1-4|-
CASSGLKEKLFF
TGCGCCAGCAGTGGCCTCAAAGAAAAACTGTTTTTT
>TRBV11-2|-|TRBJ2-7|TRBD1
CASSQLDRGLNEQYF
TGTGCCAGCAGCCAGCTGGACAGGGGTTTGAACGAGCAGTACTTC
>TRBV14|-|TRBJ2-2|TRBD1
CASSRQGGGGTGELFF
TGTGCCAGCAGCCGGCAAGGGGGCGGAGGTACCGGGGAGCTGTTTTTT
>TRBV18|-|TRBJ1-1|-
CASSPGEETGTEAFF
TGTGCCAGCTCACCTGGGGAGGAAACAGGCACTGAAGCTTTCTTT
>TRBV18|-|TRBJ2-4|-
CASSPVNIAKNIQYF
TGTGCCAGCTCACCGGTGAACATAGCCAAAAACATTCAGTACTTC
>TRBV7-6|-|TRBJ2-1|-
CASSLPSLGGEQFF
TGTGCCAGCAGCTTGCCCTCTTTAGGAGGTGAGCAGTTCTTC
>TRBV7-2|-|TRBJ1-6|-
CASSLLGSPLHF
TGTGCCAGCAGCCTACTTGGGTCACCCCTCCACTTT
>TRBV5-1|-|TRBJ1-2|-
CASSTEGVGGYTF
TGCGCCAGCAGCACCGAGGGGGTTGGAGGCTACACCTTC
>TRBV18|-|TRBJ1-2|-
CASSPPNYGYTF
TGTGCCAGCTCACCTCCGAACTATGGCTACACCTTC
>TRBV5-1|few|TRBJ2-7|TRBD1
CASSLVGQGIKQYF
TGCGCCAGCAGCTTGGTGGGACAGGGTATAAAGCAGTACTTC
>TRBV7-2|-|TRBJ1-4|-
CASSSGGKQLFF
TGTGCCAGCAGCTCTGGAGGGAAGCAACTGTTTTTT